This T cell receptor beta chain is from a study of blood T cell repertoires in COVID-19. Study at large: T cells, B-cell-depleted T cells, or PBMCs supplied cDNA or gDNA.

Authors' methods: Amplification with reference gene primers provided the estimates of nucleated cell counts. Profiling relied on immunoSEQ multiplex PCR, and the TCRdb table lists in-frame clones only, not all of them. D and trimming come from the DNA, and the V and J calls and clone size come from that table. The sample contains about 120,000 clones, around 85% of which appear only once. Seattle researchers signed up patients amid active infection and tracked them longitudinally. CDR3 length: 15 residues. V was clipped by 0 bases and J by 8 bases, with 16 bases between them. In germline, CDR1 is MNHEY, CDR2 SVGAGI.

The J gene is TRBJ1-2, the V gene TRBV6-5; a possible D gene is TRBD1 (5 bases). The receptor comes from a man in his thirties or forties with COVID-19, enrolled during active disease. Sequencing was performed on peripheral blood. The CDR3 region has the DNA TGTGCCAGCAGTTACTCGCAACAGGCGGCTGAAGGCTACACCTTC. Translated: CASSYSQQAAEGYTF.